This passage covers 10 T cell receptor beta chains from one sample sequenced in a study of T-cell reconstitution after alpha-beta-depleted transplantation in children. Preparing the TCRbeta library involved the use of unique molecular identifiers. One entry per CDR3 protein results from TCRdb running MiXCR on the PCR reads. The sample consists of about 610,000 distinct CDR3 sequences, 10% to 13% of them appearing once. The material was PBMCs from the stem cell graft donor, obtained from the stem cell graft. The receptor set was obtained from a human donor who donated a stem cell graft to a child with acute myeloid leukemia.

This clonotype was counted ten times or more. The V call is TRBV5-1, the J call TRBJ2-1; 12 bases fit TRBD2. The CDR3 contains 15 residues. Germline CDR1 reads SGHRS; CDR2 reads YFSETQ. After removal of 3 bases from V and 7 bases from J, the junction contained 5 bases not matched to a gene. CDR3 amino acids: CASSSYGLAGNEQFF. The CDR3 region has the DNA TGCGCCAGCAGCTCTTACGGACTAGCGGGGAATGAGCAGTTCTTC.

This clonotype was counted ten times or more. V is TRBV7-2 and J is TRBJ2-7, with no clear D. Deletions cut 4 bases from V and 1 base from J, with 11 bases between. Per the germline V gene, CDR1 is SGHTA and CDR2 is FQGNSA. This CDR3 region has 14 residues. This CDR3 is CASSSDVDSYEQYF. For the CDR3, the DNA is TGTGCCAGCAGCTCCGACGTAGATTCCTACGAGCAGTACTTC.

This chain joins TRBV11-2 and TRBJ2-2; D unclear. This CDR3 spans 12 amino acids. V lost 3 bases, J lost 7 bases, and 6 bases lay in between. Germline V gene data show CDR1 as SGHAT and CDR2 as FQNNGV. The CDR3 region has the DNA TGTGCCAGCAGCTTTCAGTTCGGGGAGCTGTTTTTT. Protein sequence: CASSFQFGELFF.

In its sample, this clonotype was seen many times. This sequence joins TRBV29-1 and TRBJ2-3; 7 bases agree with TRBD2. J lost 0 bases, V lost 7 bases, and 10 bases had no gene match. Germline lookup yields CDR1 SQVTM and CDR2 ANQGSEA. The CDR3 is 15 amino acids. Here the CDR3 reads CSACPSGTSTDTQYF. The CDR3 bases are TGCAGCGCCTGCCCTAGCGGAACTAGCACAGATACGCAGTATTTT.

The CDR3 DNA sequence: TGTGCCAGCAGCTCGGGACAGCGCAGGGACGAGCAGTACTTC. It encodes CASSSGQRRDEQYF. J is TRBJ2-7 and V is TRBV7-9; 7 nucleotides match TRBD1. The ends lost 4 bases at V and 5 bases at J; junction bases unmatched: 8. Germline assignment: CDR1 SEHNR and CDR2 FQNEAQ (reference sequence). The CDR3 covers 14 residues.

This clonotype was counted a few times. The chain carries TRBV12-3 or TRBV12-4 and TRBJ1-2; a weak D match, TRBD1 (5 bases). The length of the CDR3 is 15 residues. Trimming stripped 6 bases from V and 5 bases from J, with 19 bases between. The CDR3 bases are TGTGCCAGCAGCCACGGGGCACAGAATTCTTATGGCTACACCTTC. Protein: CASSHGAQNSYGYTF.

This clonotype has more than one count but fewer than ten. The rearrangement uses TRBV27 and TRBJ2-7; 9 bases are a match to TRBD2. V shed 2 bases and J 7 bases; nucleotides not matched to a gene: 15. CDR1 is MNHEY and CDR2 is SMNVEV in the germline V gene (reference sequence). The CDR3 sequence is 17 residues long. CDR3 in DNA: TGTGCCAGCAGTTTAGGCCGGACTATTGCGGGAGGGAATGAGCAGTACTTC. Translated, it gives CASSLGRTIAGGNEQYF.

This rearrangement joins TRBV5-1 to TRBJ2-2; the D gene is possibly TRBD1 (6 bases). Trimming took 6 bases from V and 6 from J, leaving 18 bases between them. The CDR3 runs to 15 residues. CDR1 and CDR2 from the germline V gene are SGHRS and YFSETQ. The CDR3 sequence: CASNPSQGSPGELFF. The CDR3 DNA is TGCGCCAGCAATCCTTCCCAGGGGAGTCCCGGGGAGCTGTTTTTT.

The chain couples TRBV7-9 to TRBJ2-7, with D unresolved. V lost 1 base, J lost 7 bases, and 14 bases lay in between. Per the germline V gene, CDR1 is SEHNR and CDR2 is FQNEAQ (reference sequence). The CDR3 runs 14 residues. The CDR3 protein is CASSLGHDSGEQYF. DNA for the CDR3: TGTGCCAGCAGCTTAGGACATGATTCGGGTGAGCAGTACTTC.

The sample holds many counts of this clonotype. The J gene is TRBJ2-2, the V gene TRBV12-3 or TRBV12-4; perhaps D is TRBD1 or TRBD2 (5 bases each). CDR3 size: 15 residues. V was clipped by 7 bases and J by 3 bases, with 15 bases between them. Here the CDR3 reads CASTFLGADTGELFF. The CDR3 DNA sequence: TGTGCCAGCACTTTCCTCGGGGCGGACACCGGGGAGCTGTTTTTT.